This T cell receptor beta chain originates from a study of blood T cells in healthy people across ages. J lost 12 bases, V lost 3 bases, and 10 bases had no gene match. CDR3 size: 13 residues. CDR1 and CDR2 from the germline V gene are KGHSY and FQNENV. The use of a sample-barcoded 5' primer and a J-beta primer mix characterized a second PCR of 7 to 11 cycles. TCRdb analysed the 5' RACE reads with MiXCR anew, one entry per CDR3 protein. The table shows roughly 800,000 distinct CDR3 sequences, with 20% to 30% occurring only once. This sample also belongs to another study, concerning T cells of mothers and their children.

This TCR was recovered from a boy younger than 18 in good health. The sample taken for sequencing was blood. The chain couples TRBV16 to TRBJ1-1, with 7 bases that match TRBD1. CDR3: CASSHPVDRAPFF. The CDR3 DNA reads TGTGCCAGCAGCCATCCCGTTGACAGGGCACCTTTCTTT.